This T cell receptor beta chain was recorded in a study of blood T cell repertoires in COVID-19. Whole-study context: T cells, B-cell-depleted T cells, or PBMCs provided the cDNA or gDNA that served as material.

The CDR3 runs to 16 residues. Germline V CDR1 and CDR2: MNHEY, SMNVEV (reference sequence). Trimming cost V 2 bases and J 4 bases, with 17 bases left between them. TCRdb keeps only in-frame clones here, not all; method: immunoSEQ multiplex PCR. The sample lists about 100,000 clones, about 89% occurring once. The TCR sequence derives from a man aged 35 to 55 with active or convalescent COVID-19. The V and J genes are TRBV27 and TRBJ1-2; the D is unclear. Sequencing was carried out using peripheral blood. This CDR3 is CASSLDGVARGYGYTF. The DNA for the CDR3 is TGTGCCAGCAGTTTAGATGGGGTGGCTCGGGGCTATGGCTACACCTTC.